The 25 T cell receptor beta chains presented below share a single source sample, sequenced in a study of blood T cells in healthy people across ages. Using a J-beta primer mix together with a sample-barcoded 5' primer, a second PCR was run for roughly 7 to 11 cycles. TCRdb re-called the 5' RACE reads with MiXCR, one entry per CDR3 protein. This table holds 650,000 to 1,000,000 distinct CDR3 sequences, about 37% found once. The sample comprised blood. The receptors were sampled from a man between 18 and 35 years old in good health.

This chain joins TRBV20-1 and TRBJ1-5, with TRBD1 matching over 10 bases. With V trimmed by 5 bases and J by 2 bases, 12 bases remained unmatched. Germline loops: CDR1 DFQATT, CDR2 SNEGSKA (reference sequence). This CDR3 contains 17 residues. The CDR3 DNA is TGCAGTGCTCTGACAGGGGGCTGTTGTATCGGCAATCAGCCCCAGCATTTT. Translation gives CSALTGGCCIGNQPQHF.

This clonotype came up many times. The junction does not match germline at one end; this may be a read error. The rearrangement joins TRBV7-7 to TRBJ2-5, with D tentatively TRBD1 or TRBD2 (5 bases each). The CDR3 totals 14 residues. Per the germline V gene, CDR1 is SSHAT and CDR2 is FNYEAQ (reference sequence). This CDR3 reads CASSGQGWQETQYF. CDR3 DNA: TGTGCTAGCAGCGGCCAGGGTTGGCAAGAGACCCAGTACTTC.

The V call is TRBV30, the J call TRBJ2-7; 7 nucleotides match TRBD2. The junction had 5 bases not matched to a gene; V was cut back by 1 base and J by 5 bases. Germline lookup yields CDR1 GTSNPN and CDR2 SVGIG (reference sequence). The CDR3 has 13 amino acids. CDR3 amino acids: CAWSGQRGHEQYF. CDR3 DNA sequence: TGTGCCTGGAGTGGACAGCGGGGCCACGAGCAGTACTTC.

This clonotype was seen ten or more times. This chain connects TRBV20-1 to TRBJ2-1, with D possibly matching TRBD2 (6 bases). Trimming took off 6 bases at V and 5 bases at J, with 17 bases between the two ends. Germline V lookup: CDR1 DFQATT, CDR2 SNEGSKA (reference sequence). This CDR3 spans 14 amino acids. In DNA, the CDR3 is TGCAGTGCAATGACGTCGGGGGAAAACAATGAGCAGTTCTTC. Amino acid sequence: CSAMTSGENNEQFF.

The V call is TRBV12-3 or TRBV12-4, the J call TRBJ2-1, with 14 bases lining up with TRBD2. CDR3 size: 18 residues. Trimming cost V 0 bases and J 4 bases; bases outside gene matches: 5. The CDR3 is CASSLATSGGVSYNEQFF. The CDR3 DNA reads TGTGCCAGCAGTTTAGCGACTAGCGGGGGGGTGTCTTACAATGAGCAGTTCTTC.

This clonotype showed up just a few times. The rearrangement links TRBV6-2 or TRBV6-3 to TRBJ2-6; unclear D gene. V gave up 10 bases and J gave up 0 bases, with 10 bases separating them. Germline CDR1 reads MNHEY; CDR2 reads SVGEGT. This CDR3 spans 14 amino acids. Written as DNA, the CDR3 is TGTGCCACCGAAGGAGACTCTGGGGCCAACGTCCTGACTTTC. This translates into CATEGDSGANVLTF.

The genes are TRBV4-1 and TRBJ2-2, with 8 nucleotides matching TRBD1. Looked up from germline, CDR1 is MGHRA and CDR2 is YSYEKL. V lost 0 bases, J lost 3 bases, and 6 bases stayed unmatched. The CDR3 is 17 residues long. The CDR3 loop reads CASSQDWLDRDTGELFF. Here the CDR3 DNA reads TGCGCCAGCAGCCAAGATTGGTTGGACAGGGACACCGGGGAGCTGTTTTTT.

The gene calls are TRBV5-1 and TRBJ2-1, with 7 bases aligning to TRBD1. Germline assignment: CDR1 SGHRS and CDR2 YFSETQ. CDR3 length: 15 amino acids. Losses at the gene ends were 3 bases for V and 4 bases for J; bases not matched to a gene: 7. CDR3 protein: CASSSGQRLYNEQFF. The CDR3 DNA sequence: TGCGCCAGCAGCTCGGGACAGCGTTTATACAATGAGCAGTTCTTC. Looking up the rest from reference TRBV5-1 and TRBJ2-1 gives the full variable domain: KAGVTQTPRYLIKTRGQQVTLSCSPISGHRSVSWYQQTPGQGLQFLFEYFSETQRNKGNFPGRFSGRQFSNSRSEMNVSTLELGDSALYLCASSSGQRLYNEQFFGPGTRLTVL.

CDR3 in DNA: TGTGCCAGCAGCCCCCCCGGGGGTGATGCTAATGAAAAACTGTTTTTT. This translates into CASSPPGGDANEKLFF. The rearrangement links TRBV11-2 to TRBJ1-4, with D possibly matching TRBD1 (5 bases). The CDR3 is made up of 16 amino acids. V gave up 5 bases and J gave up 3 bases, with 16 bases separating them. Germline V gene sequence: CDR1 SGHAT, CDR2 FQNNGV. Variable domain in full (rest from reference TRBV11-2 and TRBJ1-4): EAGVAQSPRYKIIEKRQSVAFWCNPISGHATLYWYQQILGQGPKLLIQFQNNGVVDDSQLPKDRFSAERLKGVDSTLKIQPAKLEDSAVYLCASSPPGGDANEKLFFGSGTQLSVL.

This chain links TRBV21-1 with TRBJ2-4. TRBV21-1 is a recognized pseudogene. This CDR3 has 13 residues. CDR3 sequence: CASSTAAKNIQYF. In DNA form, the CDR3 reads TGTGCCAGCAGCACAGCAGCCAAAAACATTCAGTACTTC.

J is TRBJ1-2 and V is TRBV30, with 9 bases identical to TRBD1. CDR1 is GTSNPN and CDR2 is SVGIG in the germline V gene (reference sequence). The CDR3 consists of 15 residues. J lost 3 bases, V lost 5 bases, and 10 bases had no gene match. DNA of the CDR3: TGTGCCTGGGGCCAGCCGACAGGGGGATACTATGGCTACACCTTC. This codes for CAWGQPTGGYYGYTF.

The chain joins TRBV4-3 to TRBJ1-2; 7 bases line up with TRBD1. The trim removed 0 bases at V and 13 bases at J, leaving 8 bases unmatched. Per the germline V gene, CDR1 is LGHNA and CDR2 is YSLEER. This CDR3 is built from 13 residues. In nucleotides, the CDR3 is TGCGCCAGCAGCCAAGAACTCACAGGGGAACGCACCTTC. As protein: CASSQELTGERTF.

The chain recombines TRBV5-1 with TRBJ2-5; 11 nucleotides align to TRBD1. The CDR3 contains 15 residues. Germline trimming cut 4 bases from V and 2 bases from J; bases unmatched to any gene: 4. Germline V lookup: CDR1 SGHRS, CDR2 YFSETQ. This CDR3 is CASSQGQGAQETQYF. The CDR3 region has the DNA TGCGCCAGCAGCCAAGGACAGGGGGCTCAAGAGACCCAGTACTTC.

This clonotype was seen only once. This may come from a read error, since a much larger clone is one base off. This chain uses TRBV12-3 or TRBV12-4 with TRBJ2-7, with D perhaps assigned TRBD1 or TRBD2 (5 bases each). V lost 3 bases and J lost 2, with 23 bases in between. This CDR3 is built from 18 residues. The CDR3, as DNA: TGTGCCAGCAGTTTTCTCTTAGCGTTCAGGGCCCCCACCTACGAGCAGTACTTC. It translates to CASSFLLAFRAPTYEQYF.

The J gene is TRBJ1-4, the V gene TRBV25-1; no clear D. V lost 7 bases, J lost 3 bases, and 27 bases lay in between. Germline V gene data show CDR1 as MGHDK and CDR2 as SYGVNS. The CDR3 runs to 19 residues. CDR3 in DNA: TGTGCCAGCAACCCTGGCAGCCCTGACACCCGCAGTCCTAATGAAAAACTGTTTTTT. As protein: CASNPGSPDTRSPNEKLFF.

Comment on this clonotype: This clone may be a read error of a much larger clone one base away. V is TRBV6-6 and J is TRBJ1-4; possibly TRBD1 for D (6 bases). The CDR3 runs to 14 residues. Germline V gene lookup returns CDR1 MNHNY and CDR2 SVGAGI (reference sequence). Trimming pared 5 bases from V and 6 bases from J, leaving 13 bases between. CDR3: CASSDGRGDEKLFF. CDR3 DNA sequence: TGTGCCAGCAGTGACGGGAGGGGGGATGAAAAACTGTTTTTT.

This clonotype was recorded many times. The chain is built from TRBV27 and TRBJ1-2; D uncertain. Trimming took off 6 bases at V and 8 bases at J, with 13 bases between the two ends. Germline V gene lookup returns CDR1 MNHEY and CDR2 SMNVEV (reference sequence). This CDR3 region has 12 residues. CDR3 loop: CASSPTGLGYTF. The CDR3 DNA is TGTGCCAGCAGCCCTACTGGACTCGGCTACACCTTC.

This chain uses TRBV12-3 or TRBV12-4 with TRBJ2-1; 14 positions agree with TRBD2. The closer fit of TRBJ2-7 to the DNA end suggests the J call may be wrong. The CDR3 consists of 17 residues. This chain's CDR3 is CASSTGTSGRLYNEQYF. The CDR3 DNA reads TGTGCCAGCAGTACCGGGACTAGCGGGAGATTATACAATGAGCAGTACTTC.

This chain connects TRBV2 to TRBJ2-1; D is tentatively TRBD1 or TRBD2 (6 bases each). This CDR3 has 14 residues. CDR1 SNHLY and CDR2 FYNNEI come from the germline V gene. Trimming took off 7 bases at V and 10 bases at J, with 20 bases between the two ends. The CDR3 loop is CASTDPGATYEQFF. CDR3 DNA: TGTGCCAGCACGGACCCGGGGGCGACCTACGAGCAGTTCTTC.

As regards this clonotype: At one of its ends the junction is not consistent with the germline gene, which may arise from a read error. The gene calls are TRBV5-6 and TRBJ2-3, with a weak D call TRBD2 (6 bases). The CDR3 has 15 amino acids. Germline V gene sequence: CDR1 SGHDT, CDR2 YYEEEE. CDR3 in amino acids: CASSLSGTSTETQYF. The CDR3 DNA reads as TGTGCCAGCAGCTTGTCAGGAACTAGCACAGAGACGCAGTATTTT.

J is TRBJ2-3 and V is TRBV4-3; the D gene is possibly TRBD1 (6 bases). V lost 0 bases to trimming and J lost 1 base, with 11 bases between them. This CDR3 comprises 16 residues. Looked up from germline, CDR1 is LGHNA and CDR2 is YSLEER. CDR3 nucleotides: TGCGCCAGCAGCCAAGAAGGGCCAGGGGGCACAGATACGCAGTATTTT. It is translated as CASSQEGPGGTDTQYF.

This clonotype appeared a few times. CDR3 loop: CSAREPARALTGGYTF. CDR3 nucleotide sequence: TGCAGTGCTAGAGAACCAGCCAGGGCGTTGACGGGTGGCTACACCTTC. The J gene is TRBJ1-2, the V gene TRBV20-1, with D maybe TRBD1 (5 bases). The V and J ends lost 0 bases and 7 bases respectively, with 21 bases between them. Germline lookup yields CDR1 DFQATT and CDR2 SNEGSKA (reference sequence). CDR3 length equals 16 residues.

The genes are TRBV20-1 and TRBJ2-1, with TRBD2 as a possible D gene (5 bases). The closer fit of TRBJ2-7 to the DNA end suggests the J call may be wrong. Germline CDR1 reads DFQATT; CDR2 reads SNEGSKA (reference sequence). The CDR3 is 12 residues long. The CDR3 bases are TGCAGTGCTAGATCGGGGAGCAATGAGCAGTACTTC. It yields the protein CSARSGSNEQYF.

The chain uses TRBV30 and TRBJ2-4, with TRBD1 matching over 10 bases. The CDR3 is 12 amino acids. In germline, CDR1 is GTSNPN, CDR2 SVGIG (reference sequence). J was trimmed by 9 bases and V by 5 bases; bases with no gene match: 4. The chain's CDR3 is CAWGTGVSIQYF. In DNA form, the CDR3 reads TGTGCCTGGGGGACAGGGGTGAGCATTCAGTACTTC.

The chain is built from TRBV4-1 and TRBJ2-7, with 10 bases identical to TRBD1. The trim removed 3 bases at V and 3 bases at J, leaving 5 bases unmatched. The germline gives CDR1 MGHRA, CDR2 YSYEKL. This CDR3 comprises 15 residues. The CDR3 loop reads CASSQTGTGDYEQYF. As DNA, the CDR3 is TGCGCCAGCAGCCAGACCGGGACAGGGGACTACGAGCAGTACTTC.